The rows below give T cell receptor beta chains drawn from one sample of a study of post-analysis software for immune sequencing data. TCRdb called the PCR reads again in MiXCR, with one record for every CDR3 protein. The sample lists 750,000 to 950,000 distinct CDR3 sequences, about 57% seen once, with 4.6% in the top ten. The material sequenced was blood. The receptors were gathered from a girl aged 10 to 17 with multiple sclerosis. CDR3s include the opening cysteine and the closing phenylalanine or tryptophan. A D gene is named only where the DNA matches it firmly. Not all rows give a size; the values are once, few, many and, for expanded clones, a class.

J,V,D,size,CDR3,DNA
TRBJ2-5,TRBV13,TRBD1,.,CASSPGTGAETQYF,TGTGCCAGCAGCCCCGGGACAGGGGCAGAGACCCAGTACTTC
TRBJ1-2,TRBV12-3/TRBV12-4,.,few,CASSPRGGENYGYTF,TGTGCCAGCAGCCCCCGTGGGGGGGAAAACTATGGCTACACCTTC
TRBJ2-5,TRBV20-1,.,.,CSAREATGRLGETQYF,TGCAGTGCTAGAGAGGCTACAGGGCGCCTGGGGGAGACCCAGTACTTC
TRBJ1-4,TRBV7-2,.,.,CASSYGGQIWEKLFF,TGTGCCAGCAGCTACGGTGGACAAATTTGGGAAAAACTGTTTTTT
TRBJ2-7,TRBV6-1,TRBD2,.,CASSQGLAHIDAYEQYF,TGTGCCAGCAGTCAGGGACTAGCGCATATCGACGCCTACGAGCAGTACTTC
TRBJ2-7,TRBV7-8,TRBD2,few,CASSRRGLAGDYEQYF,TGTGCCAGCAGCCGAAGGGGGCTAGCGGGAGATTACGAGCAGTACTTC
TRBJ2-5,TRBV12-3/TRBV12-4,TRBD2,.,CASSLGLAATEETQYF,TGTGCCAGCAGTTTGGGACTAGCGGCAACCGAGGAGACCCAGTACTTC
TRBJ2-7,TRBV29-1,.,.,CSVALAGNSYEQYF,TGCAGCGTTGCTTTGGCAGGCAACTCCTACGAGCAGTACTTC
TRBJ2-7,TRBV19,.,.,CASSIVGAGSYEQYF,TGTGCCAGTAGTATAGTTGGGGCTGGGTCCTACGAGCAGTACTTC
TRBJ2-5,TRBV6-5,.,.,CASSYLAGGGKETQYF,TGTGCCAGCAGTTACTTGGCAGGGGGGGGGAAAGAGACCCAGTACTTC
TRBJ1-2,TRBV15,TRBD1,.,CATSPGQGGHYGYTF,TGTGCCACCAGTCCCGGACAGGGAGGACACTATGGCTACACCTTC
TRBJ2-1,TRBV10-3,TRBD2,few,CATEREARYEQFF,TGTGCCACCGAGCGGGAGGCCAGGTATGAGCAGTTCTTC
TRBJ2-3,TRBV3-1,.,.,CASSQRPNRDTQYF,TGTGCCAGCAGCCAACGTCCCAACAGGGATACGCAGTATTTT
TRBJ2-7,TRBV20-1,TRBD1,many,CSARTGYEQYF,TGCAGTGCAAGGACAGGCTACGAGCAGTACTTC